The subject of this entry is one TCR beta chain. TCR beta CDR3 regions were amplified from RNA. HTBI primers were employed in a first-round RT-PCR of the TCR CDR3. TCRdb called the multiplex PCR reads again in MiXCR, with one record for every CDR3 protein. The data contain 300,000 to 450,000 distinct CDR3 sequences, 15% to 20% of them singletons. This specimen belongs to a study of T cells in Graves' hyperthyroidism and ophthalmopathy. CDR1 and CDR2 from the germline V gene are DFQATT and SNEGSKA (reference sequence). V was pared by 1 base and J by 2 bases, with 9 bases between. This CDR3 is built from 13 residues.

The specimen sequenced was blood. This TCR was sampled from a man in his late teens or twenties with Graves' ophthalmopathy. This chain connects TRBV20-1 to TRBJ2-7, with D perhaps matching TRBD2 (5 bases). CDR3 nucleotide sequence: TGCAGTGCTAGAGTACCGGGAACCTACGAGCAGTACTTC. Translation gives CSARVPGTYEQYF.